Listed below are T cell receptor beta chains from one sample, sequenced in a study of blood T cell repertoires in COVID-19. This table comes from immunoSEQ multiplex PCR, and its TCRdb copy is limited to in-frame clones, with some not included. The sample comprises about 210,000 clones, 80% to 90% of which are singletons, and over 1% rests with the top ten. Sample: PBMCs or T cells enriched from blood (not recorded which). Receptor source: a young man who had recovered from COVID-19. The CDR3 runs from the conserved cysteine through the conserved F or W. D genes are given only for firm matches. Not all rows give a size; the values are once, few, many and, for expanded clones, a class.

J gene,V gene,clone size,D gene,CDR3 DNA,CDR3 protein
TRBJ2-7,TRBV27,NA,TRBD1,TGTGCCAGCAGTTTATCTTTTGGGGACAGGGGGATATACGAGCAGTACTTC,CASSLSFGDRGIYEQYF
TRBJ1-1,TRBV6-5,NA,NA,TGTGCCAGCAGAACCGCGGGCCGGACTGAAGCTTTCTTT,CASRTAGRTEAFF
TRBJ1-1,TRBV12-2,NA,NA,TGTGCAAGTCGCCATTTCTTTCGCAGGTCGGCATCGGACACTGAAGCTTTCTTT,CASRHFFRRSASDTEAFF
TRBJ2-5,TRBV14,NA,TRBD2,TGTGCCAGCAGCCAAATTCTAGCGGGAATGGAGACCCAGTACTTC,CASSQILAGMETQYF
TRBJ2-2,TRBV7-8,NA,TRBD2,TGTGCCAGCAGCCCAACTCTAGGACTAGCCCCCGGGGAGCTGTTTTTT,CASSPTLGLAPGELFF
TRBJ2-1,TRBV6-2/TRBV6-3,NA,TRBD2,TGTGCCAGCAGTACACTAGCGGGAGGGCCAATGAATGAGCAGTTCTTC,CASSTLAGGPMNEQFF
TRBJ2-7,TRBV27,once,TRBD2,TGTGCCAGCAGTTTGACGGGGGAGGGGGAGCAGTACTTC,CASSLTGEGEQYF
TRBJ1-6,TRBV27,NA,NA,TGTGCCAGCTCCAAGGGAGCGATCTATAATTCACCCCTCCACTTT,CASSKGAIYNSPLHF
TRBJ2-7,TRBV7-9,NA,TRBD1,TGTGCCAGCAGCCCTAAGGGACAGGTAATCTACGAGCAGTACTTC,CASSPKGQVIYEQYF
TRBJ2-3,TRBV27,NA,NA,TGTGCCAGCAGTCCAGACTGGCTACTTAGCACAGATACGCAGTATTTT,CASSPDWLLSTDTQYF
TRBJ2-6,TRBV7-9,NA,TRBD2,TGTGCCAGCAGATCAGCGGGAAGCTCTGGGGCCAACGTCCTGACTTTC,CASRSAGSSGANVLTF
TRBJ1-1,TRBV5-1,NA,TRBD1,TGCGCCAGCGGCGGACAGGGGGAATGGATGAACACTGAAGCTTTCTTT,CASGGQGEWMNTEAFF
TRBJ2-7,TRBV18,NA,NA,TGTGCCAGCTCAAGAACGAGGAACGAGCAGTACTTC,CASSRTRNEQYF
TRBJ2-1,TRBV27,NA,NA,TGTGCCAGCAGGCCCTTCGGGGTGGTTTACAATGAGCAGTTCTTC,CASRPFGVVYNEQFF
TRBJ1-2,TRBV5-5,few,TRBD1,TGTGCCAGCAGTCGGACAGGGGCGACCGAGGGCTACACCTTC,CASSRTGATEGYTF
TRBJ2-5,TRBV15,once,TRBD2,TGTGCCACCAGCAGAGCCGGACTAGCGGGGGAGGGGGAGACCCAGTACTTC,CATSRAGLAGEGETQYF
TRBJ2-1,TRBV11-2,once,NA,TGTGCCAGCGGAGCAACGGGACTTCACAATGAGCAGTTCTTC,CASGATGLHNEQFF
TRBJ2-1,TRBV7-2,NA,TRBD1,TGTGCCAGCAGCTTAGTGAACAGGGGCACCTATACAGGGGAGCAGTTCTTC,CASSLVNRGTYTGEQFF
TRBJ1-2,TRBV9,NA,NA,TGTGCCAGCAGCGTTGGTTCGGTTAACTATGGCTACACCTTC,CASSVGSVNYGYTF
TRBJ2-4,TRBV7-8,NA,TRBD2,TGTGCCAGCAGCTTACGGAAACTAGCGGGGGAGCTAGCCAAAAACATTCAGTACTTC,CASSLRKLAGELAKNIQYF
TRBJ1-2,TRBV14,NA,NA,TGTGCCAGCAGCCAAGGGGGGGGCTGGGGCTACACCTTC,CASSQGGGWGYTF
TRBJ2-5,TRBV7-2,NA,NA,TGTGCCAGCAGCTCGCCTCGGGAGAAACAAGAGACCCAGTACTTC,CASSSPREKQETQYF
TRBJ2-7,TRBV28,NA,NA,TGTGCCGGAGGTCGGGATCCCTACGAGCAGTACTTC,CAGGRDPYEQYF
TRBJ2-4,TRBV6-5,NA,TRBD2,TGTGCCAGCAGCTATAGCGGGAGCGGAGGCATTCAGTACTTC,CASSYSGSGGIQYF
TRBJ2-5,TRBV5-1,NA,TRBD2,TGCGCCAGCAGCCCCGGGACTACCACTCAAGAGACCCAGTACTTC,CASSPGTTTQETQYF